This TCR beta chain was profiled in a study of T cell responses to AZD1222 COVID-19 vaccine. General study findings and limits: Nearly half of the spike-specific TCRs reportedly recognize variant regions that carry no mutations. There were repertoire samples only from the period after the peak T cell response. Clonal diversity may have been underestimated in mostly white British donors.

The method was immunoSEQ multiplex PCR; TCRdb's version includes in-frame clones alone and lacks a portion of them. The top ten clones hold 3.5% to 5.5% of a sample with approximately 110,000 clones, around 85% of them seen once. V was shortened by 6 bases and J by 4 bases, with 17 bases between the two germline ends. Germline V gene data show CDR1 as SNHLY and CDR2 as FYNNEI. There are 15 residues in the CDR3. As concerns this clone: Its antigen is not identified.

This specimen was peripheral blood, taken 28 days after the second AZD1222 dose. V gene TRBV2 combines with J gene TRBJ2-3, with D perhaps assigned TRBD1 or TRBD2 (5 bases each). This receptor was identified in an adult who received the AZD1222 COVID-19 vaccine. In DNA form, the CDR3 reads TGTGCCAGCAGGGGGCTAGCCTCCGTATCAGATACGCAGTATTTT. It yields the protein CASRGLASVSDTQYF.